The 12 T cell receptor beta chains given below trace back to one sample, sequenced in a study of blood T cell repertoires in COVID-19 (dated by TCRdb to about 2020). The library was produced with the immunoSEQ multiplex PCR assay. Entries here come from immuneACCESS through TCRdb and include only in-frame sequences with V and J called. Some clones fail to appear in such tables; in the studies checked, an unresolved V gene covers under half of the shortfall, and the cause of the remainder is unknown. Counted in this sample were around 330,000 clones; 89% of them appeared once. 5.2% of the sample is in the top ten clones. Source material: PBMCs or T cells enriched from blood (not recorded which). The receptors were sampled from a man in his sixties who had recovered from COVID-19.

The DNA for the CDR3 is TGTGCCAGCAGTCTTGACAGGGTCTACGAGCAGTACTTC. This encodes CASSLDRVYEQYF. The genes are TRBV7-8 and TRBJ2-7; 7 positions agree with TRBD1. The CDR3 runs 13 residues. Trimming took 6 bases from V and 3 from J; bases not matched to a gene: 5. In germline, CDR1 is SGHVS, CDR2 FQNEAQ. Based on the CDR3 plus reference TRBV7-8 and TRBJ2-7, the full variable domain is GAGVSQSPRYKVAKRGQDVALRCDPISGHVSLFWYQQALGQGPEFLTYFQNEAQLDKSGLPSDRFFAERPEGSVSTLKIQRTQQEDSAVYLCASSLDRVYEQYFGPGTRLTVT.

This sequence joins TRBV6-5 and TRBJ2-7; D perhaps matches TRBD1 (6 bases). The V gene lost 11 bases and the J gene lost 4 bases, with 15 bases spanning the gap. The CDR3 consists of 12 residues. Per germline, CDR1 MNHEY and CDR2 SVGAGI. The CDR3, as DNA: TGTGCCGTCCGGGACACCATGTACGAGCAGTACTTC. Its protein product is CAVRDTMYEQYF.

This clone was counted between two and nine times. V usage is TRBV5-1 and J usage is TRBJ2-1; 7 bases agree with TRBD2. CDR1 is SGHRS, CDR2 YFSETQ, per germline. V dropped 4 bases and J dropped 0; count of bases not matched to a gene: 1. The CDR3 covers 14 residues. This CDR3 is CASSGTTSYNEQFF. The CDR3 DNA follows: TGCGCCAGCAGCGGGACTACCTCCTACAATGAGCAGTTCTTC. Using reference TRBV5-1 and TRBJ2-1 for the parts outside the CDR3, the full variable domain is KAGVTQTPRYLIKTRGQQVTLSCSPISGHRSVSWYQQTPGQGLQFLFEYFSETQRNKGNFPGRFSGRQFSNSRSEMNVSTLELGDSALYLCASSGTTSYNEQFFGPGTRLTVL.

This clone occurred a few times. CDR3 DNA: TGTGCCAGCTCACCCGCGATAGCGGGAAGAGATACGCAGTATTTT. Amino acid sequence: CASSPAIAGRDTQYF. The genes are TRBV18 and TRBJ2-3, with TRBD2 identical over 8 bases. Germline V lookup: CDR1 KGHSH, CDR2 LQKENI. This CDR3 is 15 amino acids long. Unmatched junction bases numbered 7, after V lost 3 bases and J lost 5 bases. Based on the CDR3 plus reference TRBV18 and TRBJ2-3, the full variable domain is NAGVMQNPRHLVRRRGQEARLRCSPMKGHSHVYWYRQLPEEGLKFMVYLQKENIIDESGMPKERFSAEFPKEGPSILRIQQVVRGDSAAYFCASSPAIAGRDTQYFGPGTRLTVL.

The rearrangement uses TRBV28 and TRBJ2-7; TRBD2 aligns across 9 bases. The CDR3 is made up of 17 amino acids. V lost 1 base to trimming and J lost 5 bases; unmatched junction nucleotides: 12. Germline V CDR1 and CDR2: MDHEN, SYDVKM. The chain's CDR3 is CASSLSPYSGSQHEQYF. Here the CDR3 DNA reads TGTGCCAGCAGTTTATCGCCGTATAGCGGGAGTCAACACGAGCAGTACTTC.

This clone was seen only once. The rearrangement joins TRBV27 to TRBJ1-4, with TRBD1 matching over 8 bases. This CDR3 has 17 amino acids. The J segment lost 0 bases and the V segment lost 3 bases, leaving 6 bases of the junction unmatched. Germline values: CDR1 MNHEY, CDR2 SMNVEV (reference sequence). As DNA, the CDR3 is TGTGCCAGCAGTTTCCAGGGGGCGCCGACAACTAATGAAAAACTGTTTTTT. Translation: CASSFQGAPTTNEKLFF.

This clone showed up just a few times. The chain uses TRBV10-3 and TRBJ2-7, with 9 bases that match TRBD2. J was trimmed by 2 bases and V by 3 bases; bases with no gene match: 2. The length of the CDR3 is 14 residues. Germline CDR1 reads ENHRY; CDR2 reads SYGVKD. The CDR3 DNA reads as TGTGCCATCAGTGATAGCGGGAGTACCTACGAGCAGTACTTC. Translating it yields CAISDSGSTYEQYF.

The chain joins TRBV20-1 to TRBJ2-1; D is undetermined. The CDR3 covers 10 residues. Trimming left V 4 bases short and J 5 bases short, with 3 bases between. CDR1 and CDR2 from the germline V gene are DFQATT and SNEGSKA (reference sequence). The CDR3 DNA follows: TGCAGTGCTATTAACAATGAGCAGTTCTTC. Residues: CSAINNEQFF.

This CDR3 reads CASSRDRAQETQYF. DNA of the CDR3: TGTGCCAGCAGCAGGGACAGGGCGCAAGAGACCCAGTACTTC. This chain uses TRBV11-2 with TRBJ2-5; TRBD1 agrees at 9 bases. Looked up from germline, CDR1 is SGHAT and CDR2 is FQNNGV. The CDR3 is 14 amino acids. The V segment lost 5 bases and the J segment 2 bases; nucleotides outside the gene matches: 3.

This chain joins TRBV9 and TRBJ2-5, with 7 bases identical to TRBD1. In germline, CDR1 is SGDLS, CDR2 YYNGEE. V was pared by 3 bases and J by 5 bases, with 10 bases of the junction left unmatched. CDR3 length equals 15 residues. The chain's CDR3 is CASSGSDRALETQYF. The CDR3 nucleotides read TGTGCCAGCAGCGGCAGCGACAGGGCCTTGGAGACCCAGTACTTC.

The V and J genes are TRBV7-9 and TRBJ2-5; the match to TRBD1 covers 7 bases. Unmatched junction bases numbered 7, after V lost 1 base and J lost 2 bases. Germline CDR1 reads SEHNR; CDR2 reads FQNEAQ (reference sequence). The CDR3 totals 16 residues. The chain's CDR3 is CASSLGVGGKQETQYF. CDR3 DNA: TGTGCCAGCAGCTTAGGTGTAGGGGGCAAACAAGAGACCCAGTACTTC.

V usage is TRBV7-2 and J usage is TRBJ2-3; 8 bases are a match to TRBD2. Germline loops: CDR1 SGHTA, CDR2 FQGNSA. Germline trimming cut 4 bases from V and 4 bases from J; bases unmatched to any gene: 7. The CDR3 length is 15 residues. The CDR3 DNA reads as TGTGCCAGCAGCTCACGAGCGGGAGACCCAGATACGCAGTATTTT. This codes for CASSSRAGDPDTQYF.